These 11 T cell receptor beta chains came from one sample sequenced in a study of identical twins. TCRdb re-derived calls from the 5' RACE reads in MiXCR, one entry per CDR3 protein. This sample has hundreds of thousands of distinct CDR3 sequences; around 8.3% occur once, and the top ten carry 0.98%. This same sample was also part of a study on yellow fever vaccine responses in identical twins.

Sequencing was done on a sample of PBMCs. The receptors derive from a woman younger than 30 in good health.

CDR3 loop: CASSPTGIDTQYF. The CDR3, as DNA: TGTGCCAGCAGCCCGACAGGGATAGATACGCAGTATTTT. The rearrangement joins TRBV5-6 to TRBJ2-3; 7 bases match TRBD1. The CDR3 spans 13 residues. The V segment lost 4 bases and the J segment 5 bases; nucleotides outside the gene matches: 4. Germline lookup yields CDR1 SGHDT and CDR2 YYEEEE.

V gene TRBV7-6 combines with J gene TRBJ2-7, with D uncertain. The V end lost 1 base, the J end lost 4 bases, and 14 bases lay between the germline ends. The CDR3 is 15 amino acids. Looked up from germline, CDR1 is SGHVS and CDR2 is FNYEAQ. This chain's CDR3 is CASSLGAAETYEQYF. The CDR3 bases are TGTGCCAGCAGCTTAGGGGCAGCTGAGACATACGAGCAGTACTTC.

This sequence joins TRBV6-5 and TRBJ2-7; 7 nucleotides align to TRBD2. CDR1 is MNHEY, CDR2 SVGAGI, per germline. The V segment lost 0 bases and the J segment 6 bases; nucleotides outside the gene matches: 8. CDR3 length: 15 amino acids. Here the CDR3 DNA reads TGTGCCAGCAGTTACTCGAATAGGGGAGGGGCCGAGCAGTACTTC. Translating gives CASSYSNRGGAEQYF.

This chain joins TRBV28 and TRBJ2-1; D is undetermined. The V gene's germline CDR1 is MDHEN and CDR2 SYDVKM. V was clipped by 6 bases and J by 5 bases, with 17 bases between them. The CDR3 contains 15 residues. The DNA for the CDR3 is TGTGCCAGCAGCCTGCTGGTGGGTAGGGACAATGAGCAGTTCTTC. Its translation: CASSLLVGRDNEQFF.

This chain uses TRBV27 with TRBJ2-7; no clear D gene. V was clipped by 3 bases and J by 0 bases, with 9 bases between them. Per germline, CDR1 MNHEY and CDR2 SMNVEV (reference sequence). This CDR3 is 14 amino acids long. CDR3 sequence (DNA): TGTGCCAGCAGTTTTGCCGGGCACTCCTACGAGCAGTACTTC. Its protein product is CASSFAGHSYEQYF.

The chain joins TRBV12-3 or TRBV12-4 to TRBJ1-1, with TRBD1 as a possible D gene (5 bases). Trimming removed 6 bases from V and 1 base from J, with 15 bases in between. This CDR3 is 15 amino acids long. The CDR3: CASSGDRSANTEAFF. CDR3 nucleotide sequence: TGTGCCAGCAGCGGGGACCGGTCTGCGAACACTGAAGCTTTCTTT.

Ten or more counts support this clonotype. CDR3 in amino acids: CASSIPLSYEQYF. DNA of the CDR3: TGTGCCAGCAGCATCCCACTCTCCTACGAGCAGTACTTC. The genes are TRBV7-2 and TRBJ2-7; D is ambiguous. Per the germline V gene, CDR1 is SGHTA and CDR2 is FQGNSA. V lost 5 bases to trimming and J lost 0 bases, with 8 bases between them. CDR3 size: 13 residues. Combining the CDR3 with reference TRBV7-2 and TRBJ2-7 gives the whole variable domain GAGVSQSPSNKVTEKGKDVELRCDPISGHTALYWYRQSLGQGLEFLIYFQGNSAPDKSGLPSDRFSAERTGGSVSTLTIQRTQQEDSAVYLCASSIPLSYEQYFGPGTRLTVT.

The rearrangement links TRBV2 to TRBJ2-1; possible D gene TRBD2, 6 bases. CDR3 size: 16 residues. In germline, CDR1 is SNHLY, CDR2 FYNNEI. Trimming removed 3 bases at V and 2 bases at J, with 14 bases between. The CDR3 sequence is CASSERRGTTYNEQFF. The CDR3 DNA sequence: TGTGCCAGCAGTGAGCGGCGGGGAACGACCTACAATGAGCAGTTCTTC.

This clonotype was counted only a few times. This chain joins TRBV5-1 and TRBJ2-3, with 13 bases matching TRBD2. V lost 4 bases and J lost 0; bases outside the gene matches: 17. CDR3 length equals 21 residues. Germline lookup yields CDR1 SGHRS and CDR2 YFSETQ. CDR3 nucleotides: TGCGCCAGCAGCCCAAGAAGGACTAGCGGGAGAGGGGGATCTAGCACAGATACGCAGTATTTT. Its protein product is CASSPRRTSGRGGSSTDTQYF.

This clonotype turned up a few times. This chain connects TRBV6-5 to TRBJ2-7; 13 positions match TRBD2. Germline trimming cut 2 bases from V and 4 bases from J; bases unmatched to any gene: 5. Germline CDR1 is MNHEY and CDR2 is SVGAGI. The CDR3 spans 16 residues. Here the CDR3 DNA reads TGTGCCAGCAGTTACCCTGGGACTAGCGGGGCTTACGAGCAGTACTTC. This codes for CASSYPGTSGAYEQYF.

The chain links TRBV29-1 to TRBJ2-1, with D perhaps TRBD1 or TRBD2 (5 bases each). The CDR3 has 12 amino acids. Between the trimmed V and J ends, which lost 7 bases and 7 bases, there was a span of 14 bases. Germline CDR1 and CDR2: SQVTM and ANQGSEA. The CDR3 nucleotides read TGCAGCGGAGGGACCGACATTAATGAGCAGTTCTTC. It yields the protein CSGGTDINEQFF.